These 30 T cell receptor beta chains were sequenced from one sample in a study of T cell clonality in common variable immunodeficiency. Only in-frame clones appear in the TCRdb table, and some are missing; sequencing was by immunoSEQ multiplex PCR. The sample counts around 50,000 clones, none seen once; the ten largest own around 2%. The sample comprised peripheral blood mononuclear cells. The receptors were sampled from a person aged 18 to 70 in good health.

This clone was seen at least ten times. The CDR3 end is not reached by the read, which stops 3 residues before it; the germline J gene fills it in. The gene calls are TRBV19 and TRBJ1-4; D perhaps matches TRBD1 (6 bases). Deletions cut 4 bases from V and 8 bases from J, with 14 bases between. Germline CDR1 LNHDA, CDR2 SQIVND (reference sequence). The CDR3 has 14 amino acids. The sequenced part of the CDR3 DNA is TGTGCCAGTAGTACACCACAGGGTAAAGAAAAA. Amino acids: CASSTPQGKEK. The CDR3 in full is CASSTPQGKEKLFF.

Turning to this clone: A read error is possible here, since a much larger clone lies one base away. The read is 3 residues too short to cover the CDR3 end, so that end is filled in from the germline J gene. V is TRBV30 and J is TRBJ1-2; 7 positions agree with TRBD1. The ends lost 8 bases at V and 3 bases at J; junction bases unmatched: 12. CDR3 length: 14 residues. Germline-derived CDR1 and CDR2 are GTSNPN and SVGIG (reference sequence). CDR3 DNA, as far as it was read: TGTGCCGAGTCACAGGGGAATTTAGACTATGGC. Residues: CAESQGNLDYG. The full CDR3 is CAESQGNLDYGYTF.

A few counts support this clone. Sequencing ends 3 residues short of the CDR3 end; the germline J gene provides the rest. The chain carries TRBV13 and TRBJ2-7; weak D call: TRBD2 (6 bases). This CDR3 comprises 14 residues. Between the trimmed V and J ends, which lost 1 base and 2 bases, there was a span of 9 bases. Germline V lookup: CDR1 PRHDT, CDR2 FYEKMQ (reference sequence). CDR3 bases read: TGTGCCAGCAGCTTAGTAGGGACTCCCTACGAG. Its protein is CASSLVGTPYE. The CDR3 as a whole reads CASSLVGTPYEQYF.

This clone was seen repeatedly, ten times or more. Read sequence stops 3 residues before the CDR3 end, and the germline J gene provides the missing end. The chain is built from TRBV5-4 and TRBJ2-3; TRBD2 matches 7 bases. CDR3 size: 16 residues. After removal of 4 bases from V and 4 bases from J, the junction contained 12 bases not matched to a gene. Germline lookup yields CDR1 SGHNT and CDR2 YYREEE (reference sequence). The CDR3 protein is CASSTGAKRGSDTQYF. The covered CDR3 bases are TGTGCCAGCAGCACCGGGGCCAAGCGGGGTTCAGATACG.

This clone was found many times. Other DNA sequences in this specimen translate into the identical CDR3. CDR3 DNA, as far as it was read: TGTGCCAGTAGTATAGACGGTCTCTACAGGGCGGTAAACACC. As protein: CASSIDGLYRAVNT. The whole CDR3 protein is CASSIDGLYRAVNTIYF. The chain couples TRBV19 to TRBJ1-3; possible D gene TRBD1, 6 bases. With the read ending 3 residues before the CDR3 end, the germline J gene is used to fill in that end. CDR1 and CDR2 (germline): LNHDA, SQIVND (reference sequence). The CDR3 has 17 residues. V lost 0 bases and J 6 bases, leaving 18 bases between the germline ends.

This clone was counted many times. The CDR3 end is not reached by the read, which stops 3 residues before it; the germline J gene fills it in. This chain connects TRBV19 to TRBJ2-3; D is possibly TRBD2 (6 bases). In germline, CDR1 is LNHDA, CDR2 SQIVND (reference sequence). The CDR3 totals 14 residues. Trimming removed 4 bases at V and 4 bases at J, with 12 bases between. The covered CDR3 bases are TGTGCCAGTAGTACCCGGGACTGGCCAGATACG. The encoded protein is CASSTRDWPDT. The CDR3 as a whole reads CASSTRDWPDTQYF.

In this sample, this clone turned up many times. The DNA ends 3 residues before the CDR3 does, and the rest of the CDR3 is filled in from the germline J gene. The chain combines TRBV10-1 with TRBJ1-2; no clear D. CDR1 WNHNN and CDR2 SYGVQD come from the germline V gene (reference sequence). CDR3 size: 13 residues. V dropped 3 bases and J dropped 5 bases, with 10 bases sitting between them. CDR3 protein: CASSEAPTYGYTF. Partial CDR3 DNA: TGCGCCAGCAGTGAAGCACCTACTTATGGC.

Ten or more counts support this clone. The CDR3 goes on 3 residues after the read ends, and that part is filled in from the germline J gene. The chain recombines TRBV7-6 with TRBJ2-3; TRBD2 agrees at 11 bases. Per the germline V gene, CDR1 is SGHVS and CDR2 is FNYEAQ. With V trimmed by 0 bases and J by 2 bases, 4 bases remained unmatched. The length of the CDR3 is 17 residues. The sequenced part of the CDR3 DNA is TGTGCCAGCAGCTTAGCGAGGACTAGCGGGCCCACAGATACG. Translating it yields CASSLARTSGPTDT. The whole CDR3 reads CASSLARTSGPTDTQYF. The full variable domain, rest sourced from reference TRBV7-6 and TRBJ2-3, is GAGVSQSPRYKVTKRGQDVALRCDPISGHVSLYWYRQALGQGPEFLTYFNYEAQQDKSGLPNDRFSAERPEGSISTLTIQRTEQRDSAMYRCASSLARTSGPTDTQYFGPGTRLTVL.

In the case of this clone: The read is 3 residues too short to cover the CDR3 end, so that end is filled in from the germline J gene. The V call is TRBV5-1, the J call TRBJ2-7; perhaps TRBD2 as D (6 bases). Trimming removed 0 bases from V and 2 bases from J, with 12 bases in between. In germline, CDR1 is SGHRS, CDR2 YFSETQ. This CDR3 is 15 amino acids long. Incomplete CDR3 DNA: TGCGCCAGCAGCTTGGCTGGTAGCGGTACCTACGAG. As protein: CASSLAGSGTYE. The complete CDR3 sequence is CASSLAGSGTYEQYF.

Incomplete CDR3 DNA: TGTGCCAGCAGCGCGGACAGGAGCTCCTACAATGAG. This translates into CASSADRSSYNE. The full CDR3 sequence reads CASSADRSSYNEQFF. The rearrangement links TRBV2 to TRBJ2-1, with 7 bases aligning to TRBD1. From the germline J gene comes the end of the CDR3, since the read stops 3 residues before it. Germline lookup yields CDR1 SNHLY and CDR2 FYNNEI. This CDR3 spans 15 amino acids. The trim removed 6 bases at V and 0 bases at J, leaving 5 bases unmatched.

This clone was seen ten or more times. The read stops 3 residues short of the end of the CDR3; the missing end is completed from the germline J gene. The rearrangement uses TRBV6-2 or TRBV6-3 and TRBJ2-7; 7 positions agree with TRBD1. Germline V gene data show CDR1 as MNHEY and CDR2 as SVGEGT. The CDR3 covers 13 residues. V shed 5 bases, J shed 2 bases, and the junction held 3 bases outside the gene matches. This CDR3 reads CASSTQGTYEQYF. CDR3 bases read: TGTGCCAGCAGTACACAGGGGACCTACGAG.

This clone showed up many times. The read ends 3 residues early relative to the CDR3; the germline J gene fills the gap. J is TRBJ2-3 and V is TRBV6-2 or TRBV6-3; 12 bases line up with TRBD1. The CDR3 sequence is 17 residues long. V dropped 5 bases and J dropped 0; count of bases not matched to a gene: 6. Germline V gives CDR1 MNHEY, CDR2 SVGEGT. CDR3 in amino acids: CASSRDRGHMSTDTQYF. CDR3 DNA, as far as it was read: TGTGCCAGCAGTCGGGACAGGGGGCATATGAGCACAGATACG.

This clone was found many times. Read coverage stops 3 residues before the CDR3 terminus; the germline J gene supplies the remainder. The chain couples TRBV7-2 to TRBJ2-3; 7 positions match TRBD2. Germline V gene lookup returns CDR1 SGHTA and CDR2 FQGNSA. V trimming: 6 bases; J trimming: 3 bases; junction bases outside the gene matches: 6. The CDR3 extends over 14 amino acids. CDR3 bases read: TGTGCCAGCAGTGAGTCAGCGGGGACAGATACG. This encodes CASSESAGTDT. The whole CDR3 is CASSESAGTDTQYF.

This clone was detected ten times or more. Mismatch with germline at one junction end may stem from a read error. The observed sequence ends 3 residues before the CDR3 terminus, with the missing tail filled in from the germline J gene. The chain carries TRBV2 and TRBJ2-3; D ambiguous. The CDR3 has 13 residues. CDR1 and CDR2 (germline): SNHLY, FYNNEI. The part of the CDR3 DNA that was read is TGTGCCAGCAATGAACTCCGCACAGATACG. Residues: CASNELRTDT. In full, the CDR3 reads CASNELRTDTQYF.

This clone was detected ten times or more. The CDR3 end lies 3 residues beyond the end of the read and is filled in from the germline J gene. V usage is TRBV5-1 and J usage is TRBJ1-4; 8 positions agree with TRBD1. The V segment lost 4 bases and the J segment 4 bases; nucleotides outside the gene matches: 6. Germline CDR1 reads SGHRS; CDR2 reads YFSETQ. This CDR3 contains 15 residues. CDR3 sequence: CASSGPTGVNEKLFF. The sequenced CDR3 bases are TGCGCCAGCAGCGGGCCGACAGGGGTTAATGAAAAA.

This clone was picked up many times. The CDR3 is cut off 3 residues early in the read; its end comes from the germline J gene. The chain is built from TRBV12-5 and TRBJ2-7; D unresolved. This CDR3 has 12 residues. V lost 5 bases and J 4 bases, leaving 9 bases between the germline ends. CDR1 is LGHNT, CDR2 FRNRAP, per germline. The part of the CDR3 DNA that was read is TGTGCTAGTGGTCCAAACTTTTACGAG. Encoded protein: CASGPNFYE. The full CDR3 protein is CASGPNFYEQYF.

Ten or more counts support this clone. The CDR3 reads CASSILAGNNEQFF. Partial CDR3 DNA: TGTGCCAGTAGTATACTAGCGGGGAACAATGAG. This chain joins TRBV19 and TRBJ2-1, with TRBD2 identical over 9 bases. The read gets to within 3 residues of the CDR3 end, and the germline J gene fills in the rest. This CDR3 has 14 residues. The V gene end was trimmed by 2 bases and the J gene end by 5 bases; junction bases not matched to a gene: 1. Germline V gene lookup returns CDR1 LNHDA and CDR2 SQIVND (reference sequence). Together with reference TRBV19 and TRBJ2-1, the CDR3 gives the full variable domain: DGGITQSPKYLFRKEGQNVTLSCEQNLNHDAMYWYRQDPGQGLRLIYYSQIVNDFQKGDIAEGYSVSREKKESFPLTVTSAQKNPTAFYLCASSILAGNNEQFFGPGTRLTVL.

This clone was counted ten times or more. Coverage ceases 3 residues before the CDR3 finishes, and the germline J gene fills in the end. The V and J genes are TRBV20-1 and TRBJ2-3; D gene unclear. Germline CDR1 DFQATT, CDR2 SNEGSKA (reference sequence). The CDR3 has 15 amino acids. The ends were cut back, 0 bases at V and 2 bases at J, with 12 bases in the middle. The CDR3 DNA, read in part, is TGCAGTGCTAGAGAGCTAGTATCCTACACAGATACG. Its protein is CSARELVSYTDT. The complete CDR3 sequence is CSARELVSYTDTQYF.

This clone was detected many times. The observed sequence ends 3 residues before the CDR3 terminus, with the missing tail filled in from the germline J gene. The chain recombines TRBV6-1 with TRBJ2-1; 7 nucleotides agree with TRBD1. The V segment lost 2 bases and the J segment 3 bases; nucleotides outside the gene matches: 4. CDR1 MNHNS and CDR2 SASEGT come from the germline V gene. This CDR3 has 15 amino acids. The CDR3 bases that were read are TGTGCCAGCAGTGAACTAGGGGGCGGCTACAATGAG. It translates to CASSELGGGYNE. The entire CDR3 is CASSELGGGYNEQFF.

Ten or more counts support this clone. The CDR3 end lies 3 residues beyond the end of the read and is filled in from the germline J gene. The identical CDR3 is also encoded by other nucleotide sequences in the sample. The chain links TRBV19 to TRBJ1-5, with no clear D. Germline V gene data show CDR1 as LNHDA and CDR2 as SQIVND (reference sequence). This CDR3 spans 13 amino acids. V dropped 3 bases and J dropped 2 bases, with 5 bases sitting between them. The sequenced part of the CDR3 DNA is TGTGCCAGTAGTATCATAGGCAATCAGCCC. Its translation is CASSIIGNQP. The CDR3 in its entirety is CASSIIGNQPQHF.

This clone was recorded a few times. The sequence runs out 3 residues before the end of the CDR3; the remainder is reconstructed from the germline J gene. The rearrangement uses TRBV7-9 and TRBJ1-3; tentatively, D is TRBD1 (6 bases). Deletions cut 5 bases from V and 1 base from J, with 9 bases between. This CDR3 is built from 14 residues. Germline assignment: CDR1 SEHNR and CDR2 FQNEAQ (reference sequence). The sequenced CDR3 bases are TGTGCCAGCAGCCGGACAGCGTCTGGAAACACC. This encodes CASSRTASGNT. Given in full, the CDR3 is CASSRTASGNTIYF.

This clone was found many times. The read stops 3 residues short of the end of the CDR3; the missing end is completed from the germline J gene. The chain combines TRBV5-1 with TRBJ1-2; 7 bases fit TRBD1. V dropped 0 bases and J dropped 7; count of bases not matched to a gene: 9. Looked up from germline, CDR1 is SGHRS and CDR2 is YFSETQ. The CDR3 is 15 residues long. CDR3 region: CASSLASTGDSGYTF. The CDR3 bases that were read are TGCGCCAGCAGCTTGGCCTCGACGGGGGACAGTGGC.

This clone was seen only a few times. The read terminates 3 residues ahead of where the CDR3 ends, so the germline J gene completes it. J is TRBJ1-1 and V is TRBV20-1; maybe TRBD1 (6 bases). V was cut by 2 bases and J by 4 bases, with 17 bases left in between. This CDR3 is 15 amino acids long. Germline loops: CDR1 DFQATT, CDR2 SNEGSKA (reference sequence). This CDR3 is CSARSTGSGATEAFF. The sequenced part of the CDR3 DNA is TGCAGTGCTAGATCGACTGGGTCAGGGGCCACTGAA.

This clone has more than one count but fewer than ten. One end of the junction does not line up with germline, which may come from a read error. This same CDR3 is encoded by further DNA sequences in the sample. CDR3 DNA, as far as it was read: TGTGCCAGCTCACTAGCGGGACTCCACTCTGGAAACACT. Its translation: CASSLAGLHSGNT. The full CDR3 is CASSLAGLHSGNTIYF. The chain recombines TRBV18 with TRBJ1-3; D might be TRBD1 (5 bases). The read ends 3 residues before the CDR3 terminus; that terminus is restored from the germline J gene. Germline CDR1 KGHSH, CDR2 LQKENI. This CDR3 is 16 amino acids long.

This clone was picked up many times. CDR3 loop: CAWSVLGTANSPLHF. The covered CDR3 bases are TGTGCCTGGAGTGTATTGGGGACAGCCAATTCACCC. This chain connects TRBV30 to TRBJ1-6, with 7 bases fitting TRBD1. The CDR3 end lies 3 residues beyond the end of the read and is filled in from the germline J gene. The CDR3 contains 15 residues. The ends lost 0 bases at V and 7 bases at J; junction bases unmatched: 6. CDR1 and CDR2 (germline): GTSNPN, SVGIG (reference sequence).

A remark on this clone: The sequence runs out 3 residues before the end of the CDR3; the remainder is reconstructed from the germline J gene. V and J are TRBV2 and TRBJ2-1; 9 nucleotides align to TRBD2. The CDR3 runs 14 residues. Losses at the gene ends were 7 bases for V and 7 bases for J; bases not matched to a gene: 8. Per the germline V gene, CDR1 is SNHLY and CDR2 is FYNNEI. CDR3 residues: CASTLAGERNEQFF. CDR3 bases read: TGTGCCAGCACTTTAGCGGGAGAAAGGAATGAG.

Many counts were recorded for this clone. The CDR3 extends 3 residues past the end of the read, so its final part is completed from the germline J gene. This rearrangement joins TRBV5-1 to TRBJ2-7; D not resolved. The germline V gene has CDR1 SGHRS and CDR2 YFSETQ. Trimming removed 0 bases from V and 2 bases from J, with 9 bases in between. The CDR3 contains 14 residues. The sequenced CDR3 bases are TGCGCCAGCAGCTTGGACAGTCTAACCTACGAG. This encodes CASSLDSLTYE. The whole CDR3 is CASSLDSLTYEQYF. Based on the CDR3 plus reference TRBV5-1 and TRBJ2-7, the full variable domain is KAGVTQTPRYLIKTRGQQVTLSCSPISGHRSVSWYQQTPGQGLQFLFEYFSETQRNKGNFPGRFSGRQFSNSRSEMNVSTLELGDSALYLCASSLDSLTYEQYFGPGTRLTVT.

This clone was counted many times. The read terminates 3 residues ahead of where the CDR3 ends, so the germline J gene completes it. The chain joins TRBV13 to TRBJ2-5; 7 nucleotides align to TRBD2. CDR1 is PRHDT, CDR2 FYEKMQ, per germline (reference sequence). The CDR3 runs 17 residues. The V gene end was trimmed by 4 bases and the J gene end by 5 bases; junction bases not matched to a gene: 16. The CDR3 bases that were read are TGTGCCAGCAGCTACCGACCCAGGGAGGGTCCAGTGGAGACC. This gives the protein CASSYRPREGPVET. The complete CDR3 protein is CASSYRPREGPVETQYF.

This clone was recorded many times. The DNA ends 3 residues before the CDR3 does, and the rest of the CDR3 is filled in from the germline J gene. The chain joins TRBV20-1 to TRBJ2-7; possibly TRBD2 for D (5 bases). Per germline, CDR1 DFQATT and CDR2 SNEGSKA (reference sequence). The germline V and J ends were trimmed by 0 bases and 0 bases, with 12 bases remaining between them. The CDR3 is 15 amino acids. CDR3 sequence: CSARDPGVLSYEQYF. Incomplete CDR3 DNA: TGCAGTGCTAGAGACCCCGGGGTCCTCTCCTACGAG.

At least ten counts were recorded for this clone. The read falls 3 residues short of the CDR3 end, and the missing part is taken from the germline J gene. V is TRBV18 and J is TRBJ1-5, with D perhaps matching TRBD1 (5 bases). V gave up 3 bases and J gave up 4 bases, with 13 bases separating them. CDR1 is KGHSH, CDR2 LQKENI, per germline. This CDR3 contains 15 residues. The sequenced part of the CDR3 DNA is TGTGCCAGCTCACCTACCCGACAGACTAATCAGCCC. This encodes CASSPTRQTNQP. Given in full, the CDR3 is CASSPTRQTNQPQHF.